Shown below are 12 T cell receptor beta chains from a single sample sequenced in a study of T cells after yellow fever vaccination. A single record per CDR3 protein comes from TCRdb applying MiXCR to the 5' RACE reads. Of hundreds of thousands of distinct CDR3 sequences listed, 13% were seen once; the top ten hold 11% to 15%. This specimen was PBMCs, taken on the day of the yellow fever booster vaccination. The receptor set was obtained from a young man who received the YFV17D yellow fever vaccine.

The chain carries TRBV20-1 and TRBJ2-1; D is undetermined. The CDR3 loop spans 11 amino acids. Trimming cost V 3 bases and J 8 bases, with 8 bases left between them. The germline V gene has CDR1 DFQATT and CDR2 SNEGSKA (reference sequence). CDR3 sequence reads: CSASFLDEQFF. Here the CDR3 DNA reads TGCAGTGCTAGTTTCCTCGATGAGCAGTTCTTC.

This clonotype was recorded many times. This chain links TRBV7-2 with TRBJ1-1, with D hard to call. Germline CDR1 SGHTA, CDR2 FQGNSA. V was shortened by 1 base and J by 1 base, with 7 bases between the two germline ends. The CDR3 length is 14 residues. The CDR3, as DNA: TGTGCCAGCAGCTTAGGGCATGAGAACACTGAAGCTTTCTTT. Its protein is CASSLGHENTEAFF.

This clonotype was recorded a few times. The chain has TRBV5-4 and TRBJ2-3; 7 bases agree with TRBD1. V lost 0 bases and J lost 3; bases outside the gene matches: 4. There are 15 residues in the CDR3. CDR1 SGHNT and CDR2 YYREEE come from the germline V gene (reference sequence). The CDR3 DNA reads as TGTGCCAGCAGCTTGGTAGGGGGCTGGACAGATACGCAGTATTTT. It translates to CASSLVGGWTDTQYF.

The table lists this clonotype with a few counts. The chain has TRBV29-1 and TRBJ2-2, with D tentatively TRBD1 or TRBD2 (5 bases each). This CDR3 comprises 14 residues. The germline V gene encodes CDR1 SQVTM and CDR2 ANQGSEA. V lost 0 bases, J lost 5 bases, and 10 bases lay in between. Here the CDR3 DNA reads TGCAGCGTTGAAGATGAGGGGTGGACCGGGGAGCTGTTTTTT. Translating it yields CSVEDEGWTGELFF.

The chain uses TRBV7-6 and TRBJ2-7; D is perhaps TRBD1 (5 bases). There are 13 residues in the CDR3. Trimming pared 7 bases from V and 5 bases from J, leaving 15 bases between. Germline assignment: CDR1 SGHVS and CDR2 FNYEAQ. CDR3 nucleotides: TGTGCCAGCACCTGGGGCCCCTTAGACGAGCAGTACTTC. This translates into CASTWGPLDEQYF.

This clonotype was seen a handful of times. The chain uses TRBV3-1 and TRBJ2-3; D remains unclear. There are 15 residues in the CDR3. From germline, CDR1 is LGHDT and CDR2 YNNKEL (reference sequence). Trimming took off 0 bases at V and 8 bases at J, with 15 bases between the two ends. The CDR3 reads CASSQDNAPSGTQYF. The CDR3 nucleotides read TGTGCCAGCAGCCAAGATAACGCCCCCTCTGGTACGCAGTATTTT.

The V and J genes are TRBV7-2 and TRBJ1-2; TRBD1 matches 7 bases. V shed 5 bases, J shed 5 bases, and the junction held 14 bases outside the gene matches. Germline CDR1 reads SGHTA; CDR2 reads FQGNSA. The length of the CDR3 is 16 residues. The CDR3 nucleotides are TGTGCCAGCAGCCAATCCGTTCAGGACAGGACTTATGGCTACACCTTC. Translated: CASSQSVQDRTYGYTF.

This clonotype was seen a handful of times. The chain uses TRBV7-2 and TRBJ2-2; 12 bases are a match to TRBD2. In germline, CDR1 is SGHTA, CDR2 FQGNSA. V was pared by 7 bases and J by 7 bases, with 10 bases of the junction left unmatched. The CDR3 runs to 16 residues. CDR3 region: CASKTSGSRAVGELFF. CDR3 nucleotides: TGTGCCAGCAAGACTAGCGGGAGTCGGGCAGTCGGGGAGCTGTTTTTT. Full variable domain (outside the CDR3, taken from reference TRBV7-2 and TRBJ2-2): GAGVSQSPSNKVTEKGKDVELRCDPISGHTALYWYRQSLGQGLEFLIYFQGNSAPDKSGLPSDRFSAERTGGSVSTLTIQRTQQEDSAVYLCASKTSGSRAVGELFFGEGSRLTVL.

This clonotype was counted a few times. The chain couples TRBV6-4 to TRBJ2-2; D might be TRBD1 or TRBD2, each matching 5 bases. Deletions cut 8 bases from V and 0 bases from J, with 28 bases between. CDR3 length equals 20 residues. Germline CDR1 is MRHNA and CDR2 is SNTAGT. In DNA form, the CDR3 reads TGTGCCAGCCGAATTACGTTCCCAGGGAGTAGCCGCCCGAACACCGGGGAGCTGTTTTTT. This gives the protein CASRITFPGSSRPNTGELFF.

For the CDR3, the DNA is TGCGCCAGCAGCTTGGAGGGGGATCTCCAAGAGACCCAGTACTTC. This codes for CASSLEGDLQETQYF. This rearrangement joins TRBV5-1 to TRBJ2-5; TRBD1 is a possible D gene (6 bases). Germline CDR1 is SGHRS and CDR2 is YFSETQ. CDR3 length: 15 amino acids. The V end was cut by 0 bases, the J end by 1 base, with 10 bases between.

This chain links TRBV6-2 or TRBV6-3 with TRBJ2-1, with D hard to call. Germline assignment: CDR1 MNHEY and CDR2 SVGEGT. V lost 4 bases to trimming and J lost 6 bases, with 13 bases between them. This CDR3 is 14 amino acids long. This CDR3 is CASSSLGSGNEQFF. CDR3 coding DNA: TGTGCCAGCAGTTCCTTAGGGTCGGGCAATGAGCAGTTCTTC.

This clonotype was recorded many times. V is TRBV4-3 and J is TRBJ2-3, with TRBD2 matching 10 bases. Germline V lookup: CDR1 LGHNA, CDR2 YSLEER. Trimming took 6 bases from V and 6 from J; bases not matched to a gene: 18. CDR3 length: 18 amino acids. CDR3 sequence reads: CASSPRLAGVVGRDTQYF. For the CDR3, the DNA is TGCGCCAGCAGTCCAAGGCTAGCGGGAGTCGTTGGCAGGGATACGCAGTATTTT.